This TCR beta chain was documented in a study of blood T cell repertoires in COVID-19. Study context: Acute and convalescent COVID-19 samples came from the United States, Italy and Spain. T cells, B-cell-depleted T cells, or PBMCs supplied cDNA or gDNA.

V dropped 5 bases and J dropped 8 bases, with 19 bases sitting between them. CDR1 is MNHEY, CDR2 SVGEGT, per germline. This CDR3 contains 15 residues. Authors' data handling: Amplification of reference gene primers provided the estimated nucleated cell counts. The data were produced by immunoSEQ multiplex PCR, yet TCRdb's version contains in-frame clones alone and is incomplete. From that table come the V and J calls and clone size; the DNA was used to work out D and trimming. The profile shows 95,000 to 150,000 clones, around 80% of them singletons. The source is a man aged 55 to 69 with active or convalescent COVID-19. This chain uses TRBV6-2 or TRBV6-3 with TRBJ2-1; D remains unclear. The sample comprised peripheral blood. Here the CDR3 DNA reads TGTGCCAGCAGTCAACTCCATAGTGGGCCCTATGAGCAGTTCTTC. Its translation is CASSQLHSGPYEQFF.